This note documents a single TCR beta chain sequence. Germline CDR1 is SEHNR and CDR2 is FQNEAQ (reference sequence). The CDR3 consists of 12 residues. V dropped 5 bases and J dropped 3 bases, with 7 bases sitting between them. The data were obtained in a study of OX40 agonist ivuxolimab in advanced cancers. Method: immunoSEQ multiplex PCR; TCRdb's copy keeps in-frame clones and lacks some. The sample has approximately 37,000 clones; about 80% are singletons. The clonotype comes from an adult with an advanced solid tumor such as melanoma, head and neck, liver or kidney cancer. The specimen was CD4+ or CD8+ T cells sorted from blood, collected in a trial of the OX40 agonist ivuxolimab. The rearrangement links TRBV7-9 to TRBJ1-2, with no clear D. The CDR3 nucleotides are TGTGCCAGCAGCCGCGACTACTATGGCTACACCTTC. Protein product: CASSRDYYGYTF.